The present entry profiles one T cell receptor beta chain with its context. The antigen is unknown. The sample holds other DNA sequences that translate to the same CDR3. This specimen belongs to a study of T cell repertoires and Cas9 in healthy adults. Study information: CD4 and CD8 compartments: SpCas9-reactive T cells profiled for potency, cytotoxicity, lineage.

This table comes from immunoSEQ multiplex PCR, and its TCRdb copy is limited to in-frame clones, with some not included. This table has around 20,000 clones, 90% appearing once. General study results and limits: Reportedly, SpCas9-reactive effector T cell proliferation and function were mitigated by SpCas9-reactive Tregs in vitro.

V dropped 3 bases and J dropped 2; count of bases not matched to a gene: 13. CDR3 size: 18 residues. CDR1 is LNHNV, CDR2 YYDKDF, per germline (reference sequence). The chain couples TRBV15 to TRBJ1-5; TRBD1 matches at 7 bases. The sequencing sample was made of CD4+ effector T cells (CD127+, CD25-, CD137-, CD154-) from PBMCs; culture status not recorded. This TCR came from a human donor in good health. CDR3 sequence: CATSSFPTGSYGNQPQHF. The CDR3 coding sequence is TGTGCCACCAGCAGTTTTCCGACAGGGTCGTACGGCAATCAGCCCCAGCATTTT. The full variable domain, in which reference TRBV15 and TRBJ1-5 provide the parts outside the CDR3, is DAMVIQNPRYQVTQFGKPVTLSCSQTLNHNVMYWYQQKSSQAPKLLFHYYDKDFNNEADTPDNFQSRRPNTSFCFLDIRSPGLGDTAMYLCATSSFPTGSYGNQPQHFGDGTRLSIL.